This T cell receptor (beta chain) was observed in a study of OX40 agonist ivuxolimab in advanced cancers. At the level of the study: An agonistic human IgG2 monoclonal antibody against OX40 (CD134) was given. Findings of the study overall: The authors did not determine the antigen specificity of the expanded peripheral T cells.

Sequencing used immunoSEQ multiplex PCR; TCRdb keeps in-frame clones, though not all of them. The sample consists of approximately 27,000 clones, roughly nine tenths of them appearing once. For this clone: Its antigen is unidentified.

CDR1 and CDR2 from the germline V gene are MNHEY and SVGAGI. This CDR3 contains 11 residues. V was trimmed by 6 bases and J by 9 bases, leaving 9 bases between them. The gene calls are TRBV6-5 and TRBJ1-3; D not resolved. The receptor was derived from an adult with an advanced solid tumor such as melanoma, head and neck, liver or kidney cancer. Sequencing used CD4+ or CD8+ T cells sorted from blood, obtained in a trial of the OX40 agonist ivuxolimab. Here the CDR3 DNA reads TGTGCCAGCAGCTCCAGCGGCACCATATATTTT. This translates into CASSSSGTIYF.